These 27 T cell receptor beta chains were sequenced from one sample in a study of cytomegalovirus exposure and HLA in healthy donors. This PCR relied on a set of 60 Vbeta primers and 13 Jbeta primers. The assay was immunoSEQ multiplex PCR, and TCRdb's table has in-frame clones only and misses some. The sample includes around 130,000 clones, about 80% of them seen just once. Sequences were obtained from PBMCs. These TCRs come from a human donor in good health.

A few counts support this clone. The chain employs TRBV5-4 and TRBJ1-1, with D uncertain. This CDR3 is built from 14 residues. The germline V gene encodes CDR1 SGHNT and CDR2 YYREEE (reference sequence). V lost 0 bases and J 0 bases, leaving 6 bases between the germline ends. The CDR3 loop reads CASSLGQVNTEAFF. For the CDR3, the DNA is TGTGCCAGCAGCTTGGGCCAGGTGAACACTGAAGCTTTCTTT.

The CDR3 DNA sequence: TGTGCCAGCAGTTTGACAGGGTATAGTGAAAAACTGTTTTTT. This translates into CASSLTGYSEKLFF. J is TRBJ1-4 and V is TRBV28, with 7 bases aligning to TRBD1. This CDR3 comprises 14 residues. Germline assignment: CDR1 MDHEN and CDR2 SYDVKM. The V and J ends lost 3 bases and 7 bases, in that order; junction bases with no gene match: 5.

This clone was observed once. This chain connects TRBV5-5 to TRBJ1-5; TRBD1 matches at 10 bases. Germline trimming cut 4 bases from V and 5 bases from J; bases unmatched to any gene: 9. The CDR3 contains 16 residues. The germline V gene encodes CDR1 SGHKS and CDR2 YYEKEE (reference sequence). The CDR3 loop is CASSRRGTGVDQPQHF. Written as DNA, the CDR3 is TGTGCCAGCAGCCGCAGGGGGACAGGGGTAGATCAGCCCCAGCATTTT.

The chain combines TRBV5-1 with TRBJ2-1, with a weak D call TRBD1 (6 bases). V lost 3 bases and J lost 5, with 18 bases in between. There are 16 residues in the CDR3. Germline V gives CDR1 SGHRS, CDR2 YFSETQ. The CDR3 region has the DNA TGCGCCAGCAGCTCGGCGGGTCAGGGGATCAACAATGAGCAGTTCTTC. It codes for CASSSAGQGINNEQFF.

The CDR3 sequence: CASSLLLLGRGQNEAFF. CDR3 bases: TGTGCCAGCAGCTTACTATTGCTGGGCAGGGGACAGAATGAAGCTTTCTTT. The chain couples TRBV7-2 to TRBJ1-1; 7 positions agree with TRBD1. V lost 2 bases and J lost 7; bases outside the gene matches: 16. The CDR3 runs 17 residues. Germline loops: CDR1 SGHTA, CDR2 FQGNSA.

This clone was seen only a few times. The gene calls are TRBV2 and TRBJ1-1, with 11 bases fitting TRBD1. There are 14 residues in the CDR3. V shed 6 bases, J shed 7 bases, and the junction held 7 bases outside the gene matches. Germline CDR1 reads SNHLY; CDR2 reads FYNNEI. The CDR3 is CASRDRGQGGEAFF. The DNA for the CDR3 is TGTGCCAGCAGGGACCGGGGACAGGGGGGTGAAGCTTTCTTT.

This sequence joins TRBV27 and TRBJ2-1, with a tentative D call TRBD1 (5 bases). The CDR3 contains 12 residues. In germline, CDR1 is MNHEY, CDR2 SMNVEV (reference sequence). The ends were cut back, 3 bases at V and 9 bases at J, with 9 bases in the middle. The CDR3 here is CASSFMQGEQFF. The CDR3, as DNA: TGTGCCAGCAGTTTCATGCAGGGTGAGCAGTTCTTC.

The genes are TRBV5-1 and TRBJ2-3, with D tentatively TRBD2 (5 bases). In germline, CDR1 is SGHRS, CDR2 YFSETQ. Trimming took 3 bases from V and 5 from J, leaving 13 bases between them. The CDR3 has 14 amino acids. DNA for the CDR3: TGCGCCAGCAGCTGGGCTTCAGCGGAAGATACGCAGTATTTT. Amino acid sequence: CASSWASAEDTQYF.

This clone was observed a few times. The CDR3 DNA sequence: TGCGCCAGCAGCTTAGGGGAGGGCACCATATATTTT. It specifies CASSLGEGTIYF. This chain connects TRBV5-1 to TRBJ1-3; weak D call: TRBD1 (5 bases). CDR1 is SGHRS and CDR2 is YFSETQ in the germline V gene. This CDR3 spans 12 amino acids. Trimming took off 2 bases at V and 9 bases at J, with 9 bases between the two ends.

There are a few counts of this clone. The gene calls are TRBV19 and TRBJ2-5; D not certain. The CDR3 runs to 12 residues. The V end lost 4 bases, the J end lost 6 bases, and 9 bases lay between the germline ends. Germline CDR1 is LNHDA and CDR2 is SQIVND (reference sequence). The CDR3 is CASSNRLQTQYF. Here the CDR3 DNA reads TGTGCCAGTAGTAACCGTCTACAGACCCAGTACTTC. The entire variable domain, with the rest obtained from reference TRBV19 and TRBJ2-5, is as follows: DGGITQSPKYLFRKEGQNVTLSCEQNLNHDAMYWYRQDPGQGLRLIYYSQIVNDFQKGDIAEGYSVSREKKESFPLTVTSAQKNPTAFYLCASSNRLQTQYFGPGTRLLVL.

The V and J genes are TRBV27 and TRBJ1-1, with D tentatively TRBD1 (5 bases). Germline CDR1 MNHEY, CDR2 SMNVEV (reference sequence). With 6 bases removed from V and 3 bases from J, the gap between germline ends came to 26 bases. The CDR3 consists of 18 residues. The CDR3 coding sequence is TGTGCCAGCAGCCTGACAGACCTATCCACCAAAGGGCACACTGAAGCTTTCTTT. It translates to CASSLTDLSTKGHTEAFF.

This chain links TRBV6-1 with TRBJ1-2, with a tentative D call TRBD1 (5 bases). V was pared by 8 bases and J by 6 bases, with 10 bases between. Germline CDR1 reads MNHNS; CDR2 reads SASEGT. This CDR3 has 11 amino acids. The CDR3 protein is CASEGVNGYTF. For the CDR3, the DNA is TGTGCCAGCGAAGGGGTAAATGGCTACACCTTC.

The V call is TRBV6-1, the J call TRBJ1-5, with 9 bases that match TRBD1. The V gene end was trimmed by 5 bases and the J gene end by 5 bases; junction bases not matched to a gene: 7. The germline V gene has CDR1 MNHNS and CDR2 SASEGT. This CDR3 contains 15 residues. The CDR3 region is CASSPRDRVYQPQHF. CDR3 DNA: TGTGCCAGCAGTCCCCGGGACAGGGTGTATCAGCCCCAGCATTTT.

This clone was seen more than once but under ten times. For the CDR3, the DNA is TGTGCCAGCAGCTACAGGGGTTCCTACGATGGCTACACCTTC. Protein: CASSYRGSYDGYTF. This rearrangement joins TRBV6-1 to TRBJ1-2; 7 nucleotides align to TRBD1. J lost 6 bases, V lost 6 bases, and 10 bases had no gene match. This CDR3 is 14 amino acids long. Looked up from germline, CDR1 is MNHNS and CDR2 is SASEGT.

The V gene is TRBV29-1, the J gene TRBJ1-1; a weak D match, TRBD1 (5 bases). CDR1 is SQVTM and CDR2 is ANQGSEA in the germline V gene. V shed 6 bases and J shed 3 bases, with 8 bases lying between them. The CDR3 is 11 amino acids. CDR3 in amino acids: CSVAGDTEAFF. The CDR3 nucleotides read TGCAGCGTAGCGGGGGACACTGAAGCTTTCTTT.

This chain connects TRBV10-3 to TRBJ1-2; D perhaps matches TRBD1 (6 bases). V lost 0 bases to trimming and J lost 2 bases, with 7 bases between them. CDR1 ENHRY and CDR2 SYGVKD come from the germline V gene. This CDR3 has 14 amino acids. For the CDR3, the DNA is TGTGCCATCAGTGAGTCTGGACAGAACTATGGCTACACCTTC. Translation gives CAISESGQNYGYTF.

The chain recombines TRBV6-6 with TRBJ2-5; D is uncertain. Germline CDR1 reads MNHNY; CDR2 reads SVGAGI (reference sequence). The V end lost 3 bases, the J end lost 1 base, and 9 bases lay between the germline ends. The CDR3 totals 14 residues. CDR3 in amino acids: CASSYLTGQETQYF. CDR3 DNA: TGTGCCAGCAGTTATCTGACGGGCCAAGAGACCCAGTACTTC.

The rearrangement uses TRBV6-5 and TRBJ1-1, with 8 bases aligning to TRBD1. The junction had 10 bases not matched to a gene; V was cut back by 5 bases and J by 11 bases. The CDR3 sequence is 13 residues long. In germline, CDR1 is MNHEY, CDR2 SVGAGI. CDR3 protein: CASSPQDRVWAFF. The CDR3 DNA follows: TGTGCCAGCAGTCCCCAGGACAGGGTGTGGGCTTTCTTT.

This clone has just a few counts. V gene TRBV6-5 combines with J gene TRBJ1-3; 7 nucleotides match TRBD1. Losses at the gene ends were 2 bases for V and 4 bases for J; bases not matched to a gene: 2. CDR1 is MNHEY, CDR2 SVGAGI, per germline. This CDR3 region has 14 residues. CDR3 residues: CASSYTTGGNTIYF. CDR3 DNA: TGTGCCAGCAGTTACACGACAGGGGGAAACACCATATATTTT.

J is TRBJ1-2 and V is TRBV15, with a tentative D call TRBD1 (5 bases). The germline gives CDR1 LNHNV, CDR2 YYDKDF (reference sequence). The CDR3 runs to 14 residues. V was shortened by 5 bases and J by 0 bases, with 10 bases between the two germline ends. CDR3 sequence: CATSAGNANYGYTF. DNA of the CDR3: TGTGCCACCAGCGCAGGGAATGCTAACTATGGCTACACCTTC.

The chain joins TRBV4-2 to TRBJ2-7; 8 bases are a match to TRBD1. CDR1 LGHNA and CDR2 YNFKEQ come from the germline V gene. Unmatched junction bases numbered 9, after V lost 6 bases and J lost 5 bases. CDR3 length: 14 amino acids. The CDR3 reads CASSRGTGLDEQYF. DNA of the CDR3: TGTGCCAGCAGTCGGGGGACAGGTCTCGACGAGCAGTACTTC.

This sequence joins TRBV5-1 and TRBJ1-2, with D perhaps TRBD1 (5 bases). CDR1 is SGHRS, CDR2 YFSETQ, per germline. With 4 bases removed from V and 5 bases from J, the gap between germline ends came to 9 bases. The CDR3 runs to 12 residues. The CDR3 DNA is TGCGCCAGCAGCGAGACAGAATATGGCTACACCTTC. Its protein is CASSETEYGYTF. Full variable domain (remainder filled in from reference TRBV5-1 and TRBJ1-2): KAGVTQTPRYLIKTRGQQVTLSCSPISGHRSVSWYQQTPGQGLQFLFEYFSETQRNKGNFPGRFSGRQFSNSRSEMNVSTLELGDSALYLCASSETEYGYTFGSGTRLTVV.

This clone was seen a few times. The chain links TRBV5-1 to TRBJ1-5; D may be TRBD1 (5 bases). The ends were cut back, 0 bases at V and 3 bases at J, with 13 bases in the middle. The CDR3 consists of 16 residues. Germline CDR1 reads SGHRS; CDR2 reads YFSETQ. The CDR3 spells CASSLVAGPNNQPQHF. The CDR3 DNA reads TGCGCCAGCAGCTTGGTGGCAGGGCCTAACAATCAGCCCCAGCATTTT.

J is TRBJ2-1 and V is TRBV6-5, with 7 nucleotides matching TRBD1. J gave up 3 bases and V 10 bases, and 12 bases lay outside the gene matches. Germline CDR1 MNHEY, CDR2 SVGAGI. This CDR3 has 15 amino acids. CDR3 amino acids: CATKPPGQNYNEQFF. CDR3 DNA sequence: TGTGCCACCAAGCCTCCGGGACAGAACTACAATGAGCAGTTCTTC.

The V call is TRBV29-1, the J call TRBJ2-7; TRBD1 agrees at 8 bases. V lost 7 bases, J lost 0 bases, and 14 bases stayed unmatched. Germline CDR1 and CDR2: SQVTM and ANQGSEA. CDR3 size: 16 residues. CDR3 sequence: CSAAQPGQVTSYEQYF. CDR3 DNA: TGCAGCGCTGCACAACCGGGACAGGTAACCTCCTACGAGCAGTACTTC.

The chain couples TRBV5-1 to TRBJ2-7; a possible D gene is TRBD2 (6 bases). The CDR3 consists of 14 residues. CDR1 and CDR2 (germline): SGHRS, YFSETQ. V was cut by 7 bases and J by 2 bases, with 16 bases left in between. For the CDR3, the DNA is TGCGCCAGCTACCCCGGGCGGGATACCTACGAGCAGTACTTC. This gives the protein CASYPGRDTYEQYF.

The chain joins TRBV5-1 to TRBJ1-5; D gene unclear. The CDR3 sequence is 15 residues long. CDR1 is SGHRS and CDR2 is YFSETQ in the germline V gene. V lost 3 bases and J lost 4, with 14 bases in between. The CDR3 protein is CASSSEGGENQPQHF. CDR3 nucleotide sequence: TGCGCCAGCAGCTCAGAGGGAGGAGAGAATCAGCCCCAGCATTTT.